The 24 T cell receptor beta chains presented below share a single source sample, sequenced in a study of blood T cell repertoires in COVID-19 (dated by TCRdb to about 2020). Library construction relied on the immunoSEQ multiplex PCR assay. What TCRdb holds here is the immuneACCESS table cut down to in-frame rearrangements. Part of the clones is not present; checked against another copy, under half of the missing clones reflect an unresolved V gene, and the others are unexplained. This sample comprises 490,000 or so clones, 70% to 90% of them detected only once. Jointly, the top ten make up more than 7.5% of the sample. Sequencing used PBMCs or T cells enriched from blood (not recorded which). All receptors come from a woman aged 60-70 years who had recovered from COVID-19.

The gene calls are TRBV7-8 and TRBJ2-3; D is possibly TRBD2 (6 bases). The CDR3 totals 17 residues. Trimming took 5 bases from V and 2 from J, leaving 20 bases between them. The V gene's germline CDR1 is SGHVS and CDR2 FQNEAQ. In DNA, the CDR3 is TGTGCCAGCAGCCCACGAGGGGCGGGGACCTCCACAGATACGCAGTATTTT. As protein: CASSPRGAGTSTDTQYF.

There are a few counts of this clone. The gene calls are TRBV27 and TRBJ1-5; D remains unclear. Trimming took 3 bases from V and 7 from J, leaving 7 bases between them. The CDR3 runs to 12 residues. Germline CDR1 and CDR2: MNHEY and SMNVEV (reference sequence). The CDR3 DNA sequence: TGTGCCAGCAGTTTTTTCGGGCAGCCCCAGCATTTT. Translating gives CASSFFGQPQHF.

This clone has just one count. V and J are TRBV19 and TRBJ2-3, with a possible D match to TRBD2 (6 bases). The germline V and J ends were trimmed by 1 base and 2 bases, with 13 bases remaining between them. Germline values: CDR1 LNHDA, CDR2 SQIVND (reference sequence). This CDR3 has 16 residues. The CDR3 nucleotides read TGTGCCAGTAGTATAGTCCCTAGCGATGACACAGATACGCAGTATTTT. Its translation is CASSIVPSDDTDTQYF.

This chain links TRBV5-1 with TRBJ2-2; D remains ambiguous. The length of the CDR3 is 14 residues. Germline assignment: CDR1 SGHRS and CDR2 YFSETQ. Trimming took off 7 bases at V and 5 bases at J, with 15 bases between the two ends. CDR3 region: CASASWQVTGELFF. For the CDR3, the DNA is TGCGCCAGCGCTTCTTGGCAGGTTACCGGGGAGCTGTTTTTT.

V is TRBV11-3 and J is TRBJ2-2; 10 nucleotides line up with TRBD1. The CDR3 totals 15 residues. Germline V gene sequence: CDR1 SGHNT, CDR2 YENEEA. Trimming cost V 8 bases and J 3 bases; bases outside gene matches: 6. DNA of the CDR3: TGTGCCAGCTCGGGGGGACAGGGGTACACCGGGGAGCTGTTTTTT. As protein: CASSGGQGYTGELFF.

This chain joins TRBV19 and TRBJ1-5; TRBD1 matches 7 bases. V shed 5 bases, J shed 9 bases, and the junction held 13 bases outside the gene matches. Germline V gives CDR1 LNHDA, CDR2 SQIVND (reference sequence). The length of the CDR3 is 15 residues. This chain's CDR3 is CASSPLRDSPWPQHF. CDR3 coding DNA: TGTGCCAGTAGTCCATTACGGGACAGCCCTTGGCCCCAGCATTTT.

The V gene is TRBV28, the J gene TRBJ2-2; 12 bases agree with TRBD1. The CDR3 is 15 residues long. Trimming took 7 bases from V and 5 from J; bases not matched to a gene: 5. Per germline, CDR1 MDHEN and CDR2 SYDVKM. The CDR3 loop reads CASTGQGAGTGELFF. The CDR3 DNA sequence: TGTGCCAGCACGGGACAGGGGGCGGGGACCGGGGAGCTGTTTTTT.

The rearrangement links TRBV5-4 to TRBJ2-5; D call uncertain. This CDR3 comprises 12 residues. Trimming stripped 0 bases from V and 5 bases from J, with 5 bases between. Germline-derived CDR1 and CDR2 are SGHNT and YYREEE (reference sequence). The CDR3 reads CASSLDGETQYF. Written as DNA, the CDR3 is TGTGCCAGCAGCTTGGATGGCGAGACCCAGTACTTC.

The chain combines TRBV9 with TRBJ2-1; maybe TRBD1 (5 bases). Germline V gene lookup returns CDR1 SGDLS and CDR2 YYNGEE. V was clipped by 4 bases and J by 9 bases, with 14 bases between them. The CDR3 runs to 13 residues. DNA for the CDR3: TGTGCCAGCAGCACCACGGGTAGGGGTGAGCAGTTCTTC. Amino acids: CASSTTGRGEQFF.

This chain uses TRBV3-1 (or the pseudogene TRBV3-2) with TRBJ2-7; TRBD1 aligns across 9 bases. Germline V gene data show CDR1 as LGHDT and CDR2 as YNNKEL (reference sequence). This CDR3 has 16 residues. Trimming removed 4 bases from V and 6 bases from J; junction bases left unmatched: 13. The CDR3 is CASSRTPGQGTGEQYF. For the CDR3, the DNA is TGTGCCAGCAGCCGTACACCGGGACAGGGAACAGGCGAGCAGTACTTC.

The CDR3 reads CASSVVLSRTGTEKLFF. The CDR3 DNA sequence: TGTGCCAGCAGTGTGGTTCTAAGTAGGACAGGGACTGAAAAACTGTTTTTT. The chain joins TRBV6-1 to TRBJ1-4, with 8 nucleotides matching TRBD1. Per germline, CDR1 MNHNS and CDR2 SASEGT. CDR3 length equals 17 residues. Losses at the gene ends were 4 bases for V and 7 bases for J; bases not matched to a gene: 14.

The chain has TRBV5-4 and TRBJ2-1, with 7 bases fitting TRBD2. CDR1 and CDR2 from the germline V gene are SGHNT and YYREEE (reference sequence). This CDR3 is built from 15 residues. V was clipped by 4 bases and J by 6 bases; unmatched bases: 10. The DNA for the CDR3 is TGTGCCAGCAGCGTAGGACTAGTGGTGGGCAATGAGCAGTTCTTC. This translates into CASSVGLVVGNEQFF.

The chain couples TRBV24-1 to TRBJ2-3; 7 positions match TRBD1. The CDR3 runs 16 residues. Unmatched junction bases numbered 8, after V lost 6 bases and J lost 0 bases. Germline V gives CDR1 KGHDR, CDR2 SFDVKD. CDR3 bases: TGTGCCACCAGTTTACCTGGGACAGTTAGCACAGATACGCAGTATTTT. Encoded protein: CATSLPGTVSTDTQYF.

Points on this clone: The sample contains more than one DNA sequence encoding this CDR3. J is TRBJ1-3 and V is TRBV19; 8 bases are a match to TRBD1. The germline gives CDR1 LNHDA, CDR2 SQIVND (reference sequence). This CDR3 has 14 residues. V shed 6 bases and J 3 bases; nucleotides not matched to a gene: 4. The CDR3 DNA reads as TGTGCCAGTAGCACCGACAGGGGTGGAAACACCATATATTTT. It specifies CASSTDRGGNTIYF. Filled out from reference TRBV19 and TRBJ1-3, the complete variable domain reads DGGITQSPKYLFRKEGQNVTLSCEQNLNHDAMYWYRQDPGQGLRLIYYSQIVNDFQKGDIAEGYSVSREKKESFPLTVTSAQKNPTAFYLCASSTDRGGNTIYFGEGSWLTVV.

This sequence joins TRBV2 and TRBJ1-1, with 8 nucleotides matching TRBD1. V lost 7 bases to trimming and J lost 2 bases; unmatched junction nucleotides: 9. The CDR3 extends over 15 amino acids. Germline V gene lookup returns CDR1 SNHLY and CDR2 FYNNEI. CDR3 amino acids: CASTRAGTGNTEAFF. In nucleotides, the CDR3 is TGTGCCAGCACCCGAGCCGGGACAGGTAACACTGAAGCTTTCTTT.

The V gene is TRBV7-2, the J gene TRBJ2-7; TRBD2 matches at 12 bases. Germline CDR1 is SGHTA and CDR2 is FQGNSA. There are 14 residues in the CDR3. For the CDR3, the DNA is TGTGCCAGCAGCCTAGCGGGGGGGCCGTACGAGCAGTACGTC. Amino acid sequence: CASSLAGGPYEQYV.

The chain links TRBV7-9 to TRBJ2-7, with a weak D call TRBD1 (7 bases). Germline CDR1 and CDR2: SEHNR and FQNEAQ (reference sequence). The CDR3 has 15 residues. Trimming stripped 1 base from V and 3 bases from J, with 13 bases between. The CDR3 sequence: CASSLGPGGGYEQYF. The CDR3, as DNA: TGTGCCAGCAGCTTAGGGCCAGGGGGAGGCTACGAGCAGTACTTC. The full variable domain, with the rest looked up from reference TRBV7-9 and TRBJ2-7, is DTGVSQNPRHKITKRGQNVTFRCDPISEHNRLYWYRQTLGQGPEFLTYFQNEAQLEKSRLLSDRFSAERPKGSFSTLEIQRTEQGDSAMYLCASSLGPGGGYEQYFGPGTRLTVT.

The chain couples TRBV9 to TRBJ1-3; tentative D call: TRBD1 (6 bases). This CDR3 region has 15 residues. V lost 2 bases and J lost 0, with 9 bases in between. CDR1 and CDR2 from the germline V gene are SGDLS and YYNGEE. The CDR3 nucleotides read TGTGCCAGCAGCGTGGACAGCCACTCTGGAAACACCATATATTTT. This codes for CASSVDSHSGNTIYF.

The chain employs TRBV6-2 or TRBV6-3 and TRBJ2-7; possible D gene TRBD1, 7 bases. Germline lookup yields CDR1 MNHEY and CDR2 SVGEGT. This CDR3 is built from 15 residues. The V and J ends lost 3 bases and 5 bases respectively, with 17 bases between them. The CDR3 DNA reads TGTGCCAGCAGTTATCCGGGGGCCCAGGGGGACGAGCAGTACGTC. As protein: CASSYPGAQGDEQYV.

This clone appeared a single time. The chain has TRBV6-1 and TRBJ2-7, with a tentative D call TRBD1 (6 bases). This CDR3 region has 13 residues. V lost 9 bases, J lost 2 bases, and 14 bases lay in between. Per the germline V gene, CDR1 is MNHNS and CDR2 is SASEGT. The CDR3 sequence: CASGRGIAYEQYV. The CDR3 DNA is TGTGCCAGTGGTAGGGGGATTGCCTACGAGCAGTACGTC.

The genes are TRBV9 and TRBJ2-1, with 10 nucleotides matching TRBD2. Germline trimming cut 6 bases from V and 2 bases from J; bases unmatched to any gene: 2. CDR3 length equals 14 residues. The germline V gene has CDR1 SGDLS and CDR2 YYNGEE. CDR3 protein: CASTGTSAYNEQFF. Here the CDR3 DNA reads TGTGCCAGCACCGGGACTAGCGCCTACAATGAGCAGTTCTTC.

This clone turned up a few times. The chain has TRBV10-2 and TRBJ2-7, with unresolved D. The germline V and J ends were trimmed by 2 bases and 2 bases, with 13 bases remaining between them. The germline V gene has CDR1 WSHSY and CDR2 SAAADI. The CDR3 length is 15 residues. DNA of the CDR3: TGCGCCAGCAGTGAGGGCGTCGGCGGAACCTACGAGCAGTACTTC. Translated, it gives CASSEGVGGTYEQYF.

About this clone: Other DNA sequences from this sample encode an identical CDR3 as well. The V call is TRBV6-5, the J call TRBJ2-7, with 9 nucleotides matching TRBD1. Trimming at V came to 0 bases and at J to 1 base, leaving 1 base not matched to a gene. Germline CDR1 and CDR2: MNHEY and SVGAGI. CDR3 size: 15 residues. CDR3 protein: CASSYSTGGSYEQYF. Written as DNA, the CDR3 is TGTGCCAGCAGTTACTCGACAGGGGGATCCTACGAGCAGTACTTC.

A note on this clone: One junction end disagrees with the germline gene, perhaps due to a read error. The CDR3 region has the DNA TGTGCCAGCAGCTTGTTAGGGACTAGCGGGGTACTGATCTTC. Its protein is CASSLLGTSGVLIF. V usage is TRBV5-6 and J usage is TRBJ2-1; 13 positions match TRBD2. CDR1 and CDR2 from the germline V gene are SGHDT and YYEEEE. This CDR3 has 14 residues. The full variable domain, completed using reference TRBV5-6 and TRBJ2-1, is DAGVTQSPTHLIKTRGQQVTLRCSPKSGHDTVSWYQQALGQGPQFIFQYYEEEERQRGNFPDRFSGHQFPNYSSELNVNALLLGDSALYLCASSLLGTSGVLIFGPGTRLTVL.